Each of the 31 T cell receptor beta chains below was sequenced from the same sample in a study of shared clonotypes between healthy human individuals. Only in-frame clones appear in the TCRdb table, and some are missing; sequencing was by immunoSEQ multiplex PCR. The repertoire holds approximately 1.5 million clones, with approximately 98.5% as singletons. The material sequenced was naive CD4+ T cells sorted from blood. Subset in this sample: CD45RA+ positively selected. The receptors stem from a man between 25 and 39 years old in good health.

The chain links TRBV7-8 to TRBJ2-1; 9 bases line up with TRBD2. The CDR3 spans 16 residues. Germline V gene sequence: CDR1 SGHVS, CDR2 FQNEAQ. V gave up 4 bases and J gave up 5 bases; unmatched junction bases: 9. The CDR3 DNA is TGTGCCAGCAGCTCCCCCGGACTAGCGCTTAACAATGAGCAGTTCTTC. This sequence encodes CASSSPGLALNNEQFF.

The V and J genes are TRBV7-2 and TRBJ1-1, with D perhaps matching TRBD1 (5 bases). CDR1 and CDR2 from the germline V gene are SGHTA and FQGNSA. V was cut by 5 bases and J by 4 bases, with 11 bases left in between. This CDR3 is built from 13 residues. The CDR3 sequence: CASSALRGTEAFF. CDR3 coding DNA: TGTGCCAGCAGCGCCCTTAGGGGCACTGAAGCTTTCTTT.

V usage is TRBV28 and J usage is TRBJ1-5, with 9 bases aligning to TRBD1. CDR1 and CDR2 from the germline V gene are MDHEN and SYDVKM. V lost 5 bases to trimming and J lost 3 bases; unmatched junction nucleotides: 5. CDR3 length: 15 residues. The CDR3 DNA sequence: TGTGCCAGCAGTACAGGGGGCCGTAACAATCAGCCCCAGCATTTT. Amino acids: CASSTGGRNNQPQHF.

The chain links TRBV15 to TRBJ2-1; 8 bases align to TRBD1. With V trimmed by 2 bases and J by 7 bases, 7 bases remained unmatched. From germline, CDR1 is LNHNV and CDR2 YYDKDF (reference sequence). The CDR3 runs 15 residues. As DNA, the CDR3 is TGTGCCACCAGCAGAACTACCCGGGACAGGAATGAGCAGTTCTTC. Protein sequence: CATSRTTRDRNEQFF.

V gene TRBV15 combines with J gene TRBJ2-7; the D gene is possibly TRBD2 (7 bases). CDR3 length equals 15 residues. V was pared by 1 base and J by 0 bases, with 10 bases between. CDR1 LNHNV and CDR2 YYDKDF come from the germline V gene (reference sequence). The CDR3 bases are TGTGCCACCAGCAGAGCGGGGGGCATCTCCTACGAGCAGTACTTC. Translated: CATSRAGGISYEQYF.

The chain uses TRBV7-9 and TRBJ2-2, with D hard to call. The V end was cut by 3 bases, the J end by 2 bases, with 7 bases between. The CDR3 covers 14 residues. Germline values: CDR1 SEHNR, CDR2 FQNEAQ (reference sequence). CDR3: CASSLADNTGELFF. CDR3 bases: TGTGCCAGCAGCTTGGCCGATAACACCGGGGAGCTGTTTTTT.

The chain links TRBV11-2 to TRBJ2-3; TRBD2 aligns across 11 bases. The V gene's germline CDR1 is SGHAT and CDR2 FQNNGV. V gave up 2 bases and J gave up 2 bases; unmatched junction bases: 9. This CDR3 is built from 18 residues. Written as DNA, the CDR3 is TGTGCCAGCAGCTTACCTCGGACTAGCGGGTTGGTCACAGATACGCAGTATTTT. Protein: CASSLPRTSGLVTDTQYF.

The rearrangement uses TRBV7-3 and TRBJ2-7; D possibly matches TRBD1 or TRBD2 (6 bases each). CDR3 length equals 13 residues. The ends were cut back, 5 bases at V and 6 bases at J, with 14 bases in the middle. Germline CDR1 SGHTA, CDR2 FQGTGA. The CDR3 spells CASSPRLGGEQYF. The CDR3 nucleotides are TGTGCCAGCAGCCCCCGACTAGGGGGCGAGCAGTACTTC.

V is TRBV9 and J is TRBJ2-5; D remains ambiguous. The germline V gene has CDR1 SGDLS and CDR2 YYNGEE. V was trimmed by 3 bases and J by 4 bases, leaving 13 bases between them. The CDR3 extends over 14 amino acids. CDR3 nucleotide sequence: TGTGCCAGCAGCGATCAGTTGTCGGGAGAGACCCAGTACTTC. Protein product: CASSDQLSGETQYF.

V is TRBV29-1 and J is TRBJ2-1; 8 nucleotides agree with TRBD2. The length of the CDR3 is 15 residues. Trimming cost V 4 bases and J 8 bases; bases outside gene matches: 13. The germline V gene has CDR1 SQVTM and CDR2 ANQGSEA. CDR3 protein: CSVVWTSPKGDEQFF. CDR3 bases: TGCAGCGTTGTTTGGACTAGCCCGAAGGGCGATGAGCAGTTCTTC.

This clone was seen a single time. The chain recombines TRBV28 with TRBJ1-4; D uncertain. Germline-derived CDR1 and CDR2 are MDHEN and SYDVKM. Trimming took 2 bases from V and 10 from J, leaving 8 bases between them. The CDR3 extends over 12 amino acids. The CDR3 sequence: CASSLIGLKLFF. The CDR3 DNA follows: TGTGCCAGCAGTTTAATAGGGTTAAAACTGTTTTTT.

This sequence joins TRBV6-5 and TRBJ1-5, with D unresolved. The CDR3 sequence is 16 residues long. Looked up from germline, CDR1 is MNHEY and CDR2 is SVGAGI. V lost 0 bases, J lost 7 bases, and 16 bases lay in between. CDR3 sequence: CASSYSGNSPGQPQHF. DNA for the CDR3: TGTGCCAGCAGTTACTCGGGTAACAGTCCCGGGCAGCCCCAGCATTTT.

The chain uses TRBV5-1 and TRBJ2-3, with 8 bases lining up with TRBD2. Germline V gene data show CDR1 as SGHRS and CDR2 as YFSETQ. With V trimmed by 5 bases and J by 0 bases, 5 bases remained unmatched. CDR3 length: 15 residues. DNA of the CDR3: TGCGCCAGCAGACGGCTAGCGGGTAGCACAGATACGCAGTATTTT. Translating gives CASRRLAGSTDTQYF.

V and J are TRBV5-1 and TRBJ2-1; D ambiguous. V lost 4 bases and J lost 7, with 12 bases in between. This CDR3 is built from 13 residues. CDR1 and CDR2 from the germline V gene are SGHRS and YFSETQ. CDR3 in amino acids: CASSPVWMNEQFF. As DNA, the CDR3 is TGCGCCAGCAGCCCGGTGTGGATGAATGAGCAGTTCTTC.

The rearrangement joins TRBV5-1 to TRBJ2-3; TRBD2 aligns across 9 bases. Trimming cost V 3 bases and J 0 bases; bases outside gene matches: 5. Germline V gene sequence: CDR1 SGHRS, CDR2 YFSETQ. CDR3 length: 16 amino acids. CDR3 sequence: CASSSTSGASTDTQYF. The CDR3 nucleotides are TGCGCCAGCAGCTCGACTAGCGGAGCTAGCACAGATACGCAGTATTTT.

The chain links TRBV28 to TRBJ2-1; D is perhaps TRBD1 or TRBD2 (5 bases each). CDR1 is MDHEN and CDR2 is SYDVKM in the germline V gene. The V gene lost 6 bases and the J gene lost 1 base, with 13 bases spanning the gap. The CDR3 extends over 15 amino acids. The CDR3 sequence: CASRIRGKSYNEQFF. CDR3 in DNA: TGTGCCAGCAGAATACGGGGCAAATCCTACAATGAGCAGTTCTTC. The full variable domain, rest sourced from reference TRBV28 and TRBJ2-1, is DVKVTQSSRYLVKRTGEKVFLECVQDMDHENMFWYRQDPGLGLRLIYFSYDVKMKEKGDIPEGYSVSREKKERFSLILESASTNQTSMYLCASRIRGKSYNEQFFGPGTRLTVL.

The CDR3 sequence: CSVGGTGVNEQFF. CDR3 DNA sequence: TGCAGCGTTGGAGGAACAGGGGTCAATGAGCAGTTCTTC. This rearrangement joins TRBV29-1 to TRBJ2-1; TRBD1 agrees at 7 bases. The CDR3 spans 13 residues. V gave up 4 bases and J gave up 6 bases; unmatched junction bases: 6. Germline CDR1 reads SQVTM; CDR2 reads ANQGSEA.

The chain combines TRBV7-6 with TRBJ1-1; 7 bases match TRBD1. Unmatched junction bases numbered 22, after V lost 1 base and J lost 5 bases. From germline, CDR1 is SGHVS and CDR2 FNYEAQ. This CDR3 has 20 residues. CDR3 nucleotide sequence: TGTGCCAGCAGCTTAGGTTTAGGGGGCGTGCAGGGAGGGATCGAAACTGAAGCTTTCTTT. Its protein is CASSLGLGGVQGGIETEAFF.

The V call is TRBV25-1, the J call TRBJ2-7; D uncertain. V lost 2 bases and J lost 9, with 8 bases in between. The CDR3 loop spans 11 amino acids. CDR1 and CDR2 from the germline V gene are MGHDK and SYGVNS. The CDR3 nucleotides are TGTGCCAGCAGTGAACTTTTTAGGCAGTACTTC. Translated: CASSELFRQYF.

The chain is built from TRBV9 and TRBJ1-5; the D is unclear. The CDR3 has 14 amino acids. Germline CDR1 reads SGDLS; CDR2 reads YYNGEE. Trimming took off 7 bases at V and 3 bases at J, with 14 bases between the two ends. The CDR3 sequence is CASGPTQDNQPQHF. DNA for the CDR3: TGTGCCAGCGGGCCGACCCAAGACAATCAGCCCCAGCATTTT.

Turning to this clone: Other DNA sequences in the same sample also yield this CDR3. The chain recombines TRBV5-1 with TRBJ1-5, with unresolved D. This CDR3 region has 14 residues. Germline CDR1 SGHRS, CDR2 YFSETQ. V gave up 0 bases and J gave up 2 bases, with 6 bases separating them. CDR3 amino acids: CASSLGGGNQPQHF. CDR3 nucleotide sequence: TGCGCCAGCAGCTTGGGGGGAGGCAATCAGCCCCAGCATTTT.

The V and J genes are TRBV15 and TRBJ2-1; unclear D gene. Trimming took off 0 bases at V and 4 bases at J, with 10 bases between the two ends. The CDR3 runs to 15 residues. From germline, CDR1 is LNHNV and CDR2 YYDKDF (reference sequence). The CDR3 region has the DNA TGTGCCACCAGCAGAGACAGCAACCCGTACAATGAGCAGTTCTTC. Amino acid sequence: CATSRDSNPYNEQFF. The full variable domain, completed using reference TRBV15 and TRBJ2-1, is DAMVIQNPRYQVTQFGKPVTLSCSQTLNHNVMYWYQQKSSQAPKLLFHYYDKDFNNEADTPDNFQSRRPNTSFCFLDIRSPGLGDTAMYLCATSRDSNPYNEQFFGPGTRLTVL.

This chain uses TRBV5-1 with TRBJ1-4, with a tentative D call TRBD1 (6 bases). Germline CDR1 reads SGHRS; CDR2 reads YFSETQ. Trimming stripped 4 bases from V and 2 bases from J, with 15 bases between. The CDR3 spans 16 residues. The CDR3 is CASSRTGLSTNEKLFF. In DNA, the CDR3 is TGCGCCAGCAGCCGAACAGGGCTCTCGACTAATGAAAAACTGTTTTTT.

V is TRBV19 and J is TRBJ2-2; 9 nucleotides agree with TRBD1. This CDR3 has 17 residues. V was clipped by 3 bases and J by 5 bases; unmatched bases: 10. Germline assignment: CDR1 LNHDA and CDR2 SQIVND (reference sequence). CDR3 loop: CASSILGTGKGTGELFF. Written as DNA, the CDR3 is TGTGCCAGTAGTATCCTAGGGACAGGGAAGGGGACCGGGGAGCTGTTTTTT.

The V call is TRBV27, the J call TRBJ1-2; tentative D call: TRBD1 (5 bases). CDR1 and CDR2 from the germline V gene are MNHEY and SMNVEV (reference sequence). V was shortened by 6 bases and J by 10 bases, with 18 bases between the two germline ends. The CDR3 contains 13 residues. CDR3 residues: CASRYLDGRDYTF. The CDR3, as DNA: TGTGCCAGCAGGTATTTAGATGGCAGGGACTACACCTTC.

The chain carries TRBV5-1 and TRBJ1-2, with D possibly TRBD1 on 5 matching bases. The V end was cut by 1 base, the J end by 4 bases, with 14 bases between. This CDR3 contains 15 residues. In germline, CDR1 is SGHRS, CDR2 YFSETQ. The CDR3 coding sequence is TGCGCCAGCAGCTTGCCTGTAGGCCAGGGCTATGGCTACACCTTC. Encoded protein: CASSLPVGQGYGYTF.

This clone came up once. Other DNA sequences in this sample translate to the same CDR3. The rearrangement joins TRBV27 to TRBJ1-5, with D possibly TRBD1 on 6 matching bases. Looked up from germline, CDR1 is MNHEY and CDR2 is SMNVEV (reference sequence). The CDR3 covers 14 residues. Between the trimmed V and J ends, which lost 5 bases and 4 bases, there was a span of 12 bases. The CDR3 sequence: CASSPLQGNQPQHF. The CDR3 DNA is TGTGCCAGCAGTCCCTTACAGGGAAATCAGCCCCAGCATTTT.

This chain connects TRBV18 to TRBJ2-7; 9 bases align to TRBD1. Germline CDR1 is KGHSH and CDR2 is LQKENI. The length of the CDR3 is 15 residues. Trimming cost V 4 bases and J 5 bases; bases outside gene matches: 9. The CDR3 region has the DNA TGTGCCAGCTCACTGCCCGGGACAGGGTCCCACGAGCAGTACTTC. This translates into CASSLPGTGSHEQYF.

The chain's CDR3 is CASSESRLVGSTDTQYF. The CDR3 region has the DNA TGCGCCAGCAGTGAGTCGCGACTAGTGGGGAGCACAGATACGCAGTATTTT. The chain is built from TRBV10-1 and TRBJ2-3, with a possible D match to TRBD2 (6 bases). Germline-derived CDR1 and CDR2 are WNHNN and SYGVQD (reference sequence). The V and J ends lost 0 bases and 0 bases respectively, with 13 bases between them. CDR3 size: 17 residues.

J is TRBJ2-7 and V is TRBV18; weak D call: TRBD1 (6 bases). The V gene lost 6 bases and the J gene lost 6 bases, with 12 bases spanning the gap. This CDR3 has 12 amino acids. The germline gives CDR1 KGHSH, CDR2 LQKENI. DNA for the CDR3: TGTGCCAGCTCTCGACAGGAAGGCGAGCAGTACTTC. This gives the protein CASSRQEGEQYF.

V usage is TRBV20-1 and J usage is TRBJ2-1; D unclear. Germline CDR1 is DFQATT and CDR2 is SNEGSKA (reference sequence). V was clipped by 3 bases and J by 8 bases, with 8 bases between them. CDR3 length: 11 residues. The CDR3 region is CSASFRDEQFF. The CDR3 coding sequence is TGCAGTGCTAGCTTCCGCGATGAGCAGTTCTTC.